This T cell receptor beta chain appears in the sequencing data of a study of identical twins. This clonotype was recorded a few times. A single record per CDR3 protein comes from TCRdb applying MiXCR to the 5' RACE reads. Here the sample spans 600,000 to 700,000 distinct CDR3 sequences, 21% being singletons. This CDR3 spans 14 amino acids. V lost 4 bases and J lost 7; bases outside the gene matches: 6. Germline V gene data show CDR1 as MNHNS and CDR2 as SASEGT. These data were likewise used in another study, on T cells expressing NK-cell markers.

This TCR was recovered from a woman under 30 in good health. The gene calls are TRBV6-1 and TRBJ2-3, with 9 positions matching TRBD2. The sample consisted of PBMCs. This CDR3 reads CASSGAGGGYTQYF. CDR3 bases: TGTGCCAGCAGTGGAGCGGGGGGCGGGTATACGCAGTATTTT.